The sequence of this T cell receptor (beta chain) was determined in a study of cytomegalovirus exposure and HLA in healthy donors. Study conclusions and caveats: The study flagged about 160 TCR beta chains as cytomegalovirus-associated.

Generated by immunoSEQ multiplex PCR, the TCRdb table keeps only in-frame clones and is missing some. The table has 150,000 to 200,000 clones, more than 75% seen once. For this clone: Its antigen is still unknown. Other DNA sequences from this sample encode an identical CDR3 as well.

Germline V CDR1 and CDR2: SQVTM, ANQGSEA. This CDR3 region has 12 residues. The junction had 2 bases not matched to a gene; V was cut back by 5 bases and J by 4 bases. This TCR was sampled from a woman aged 18-35 years in good health and CMV-seronegative. Sample: PBMCs. The rearrangement links TRBV29-1 to TRBJ1-2, with TRBD1 matching 9 bases. The CDR3 loop reads CSVLQGAYGYTF. The CDR3, as DNA: TGCAGCGTTCTACAGGGGGCCTATGGCTACACCTTC. The complete variable domain, with remaining parts taken from reference TRBV29-1 and TRBJ1-2, reads SAVISQKPSRDICQRGTSLTIQCQVDSQVTMMFWYRQQPGQSLTLIATANQGSEATYESGFVIDKFPISRPNLTFSTLTVSNMSPEDSSIYLCSVLQGAYGYTFGSGTRLTVV.